This T cell receptor beta chain was identified in a study of PD-L1 blockade in urothelial cancer. As for the study in general: Patients took up atezolizumab around 2014 at 1,200 mg intravenously every 3 weeks. Analysis of blood occurred 3 weeks (second dose) and 6 weeks after treatment start.

Described time point: pretreatment peripheral blood. Every patient provided from 1 to 8 samples, collected pretreatment and on-treatment. The investigators introduced synthetic TCR analog templates into each PCR as spikes. Here immunoSEQ multiplex PCR was the method, and the copy in TCRdb shows in-frame clones only, minus some. The data show approximately 100,000 clones, roughly 90% seen once. The material sequenced was PBMCs, taken around atezolizumab (anti-PD-L1) treatment. The receptor's source is a woman at least 80 years old with urothelial cancer.

The CDR3 DNA reads TGTGCCTGCAACGACAGCCCAGGACAGCCCCAGCATTTT. As protein: CACNDSPGQPQHF. The chain joins TRBV30 to TRBJ1-5, with D perhaps TRBD1 (5 bases). Germline CDR1 reads GTSNPN; CDR2 reads SVGIG (reference sequence). The CDR3 has 13 residues. V was trimmed by 6 bases and J by 7 bases, leaving 16 bases between them.